Following are 13 T cell receptor beta chains from one sample sequenced in a study of OX40 agonist ivuxolimab in advanced cancers. Only in-frame clones appear in the TCRdb table, and some are missing; sequencing was by immunoSEQ multiplex PCR. The repertoire includes fewer than 120,000 clones, roughly 90% of them detected once, and about 0.25% sits in the top ten. The material sequenced was CD4+ or CD8+ T cells sorted from blood, taken in a trial of the OX40 agonist ivuxolimab. These receptor sequences come from an adult with an advanced solid tumor such as melanoma, head and neck, liver or kidney cancer.

This sequence joins TRBV6-6 and TRBJ2-5; D not certain. The CDR3 is 12 residues long. The V gene lost 0 bases and the J gene lost 4 bases, with 3 bases spanning the gap. Germline values: CDR1 MNHNY, CDR2 SVGAGI (reference sequence). The chain's CDR3 is CASSYSIETQYF. CDR3 DNA: TGTGCCAGCAGTTACTCGATAGAGACCCAGTACTTC.

This chain uses TRBV19 with TRBJ1-1, with 7 bases matching TRBD1. The CDR3 has 16 residues. Germline CDR1 is LNHDA and CDR2 is SQIVND (reference sequence). V gave up 7 bases and J gave up 0 bases; unmatched junction bases: 11. The DNA for the CDR3 is TGTGCCAGTACCAGACGGACAGGATCGCTGAACACTGAAGCTTTCTTT. It translates to CASTRRTGSLNTEAFF. Full variable domain (missing parts from reference TRBV19 and TRBJ1-1): DGGITQSPKYLFRKEGQNVTLSCEQNLNHDAMYWYRQDPGQGLRLIYYSQIVNDFQKGDIAEGYSVSREKKESFPLTVTSAQKNPTAFYLCASTRRTGSLNTEAFFGQGTRLTVV.

The chain couples TRBV5-4 to TRBJ2-6; 9 positions match TRBD1. Germline assignment: CDR1 SGHNT and CDR2 YYREEE (reference sequence). The CDR3 consists of 18 residues. J was trimmed by 1 base and V by 4 bases; bases with no gene match: 9. The CDR3 reads CASSPTGGPPSGANVLTF. CDR3 in DNA: TGTGCCAGCAGCCCCACAGGGGGCCCCCCATCTGGGGCCAACGTCCTGACTTTC.

This sequence joins TRBV7-2 and TRBJ1-1; D remains ambiguous. CDR1 SGHTA and CDR2 FQGNSA come from the germline V gene. CDR3 size: 14 residues. V was pared by 2 bases and J by 3 bases, with 10 bases between. Written as DNA, the CDR3 is TGTGCCAGCAGCTTAAGATTCGTGTACACTGAAGCTTTCTTT. Encoded protein: CASSLRFVYTEAFF. The full variable domain, rest sourced from reference TRBV7-2 and TRBJ1-1, is GAGVSQSPSNKVTEKGKDVELRCDPISGHTALYWYRQSLGQGLEFLIYFQGNSAPDKSGLPSDRFSAERTGGSVSTLTIQRTQQEDSAVYLCASSLRFVYTEAFFGQGTRLTVV.

This chain joins TRBV7-9 and TRBJ1-1; D is undetermined. The V and J ends lost 7 bases and 1 base respectively, with 10 bases between them. Germline V CDR1 and CDR2: SEHNR, FQNEAQ (reference sequence). The CDR3 has 13 amino acids. The CDR3 protein is CASTEGRNTEAFF. The CDR3 DNA reads TGTGCCAGCACCGAGGGTCGGAACACTGAAGCTTTCTTT.

The J gene is TRBJ2-4, the V gene TRBV19; D could derive from TRBD1 or TRBD2 (5 bases each). The CDR3 contains 14 residues. The germline V gene encodes CDR1 LNHDA and CDR2 SQIVND (reference sequence). The V end was cut by 3 bases, the J end by 6 bases, with 12 bases between. The CDR3 coding sequence is TGTGCCAGTAGTATGGGGGACGTCAGAAACATTCAGTACTTC. Translated, it gives CASSMGDVRNIQYF. Variable domain in full (rest from reference TRBV19 and TRBJ2-4): DGGITQSPKYLFRKEGQNVTLSCEQNLNHDAMYWYRQDPGQGLRLIYYSQIVNDFQKGDIAEGYSVSREKKESFPLTVTSAQKNPTAFYLCASSMGDVRNIQYFGAGTRLSVL.

This sequence joins TRBV28 and TRBJ2-7; 7 bases fit TRBD2. The CDR3 spans 14 residues. Germline CDR1 reads MDHEN; CDR2 reads SYDVKM. J gave up 4 bases and V 6 bases, and 9 bases lay outside the gene matches. For the CDR3, the DNA is TGTGCCAGCAGGATATCGGGGAGGGAGTACGAGCAGTACTTC. This gives the protein CASRISGREYEQYF.

The table lists this clone with a few counts. V is TRBV5-1 and J is TRBJ1-2; maybe TRBD1 (5 bases). Trimming removed 5 bases at V and 4 bases at J, with 12 bases between. The CDR3 is 13 residues long. Germline assignment: CDR1 SGHRS and CDR2 YFSETQ. CDR3 sequence reads: CASRVTTVYGYTF. DNA of the CDR3: TGCGCCAGCAGAGTCACGACAGTCTATGGCTACACCTTC.

This clone has just one count. J is TRBJ2-7 and V is TRBV15; maybe TRBD1 (5 bases). V lost 0 bases, J lost 2 bases, and 8 bases lay in between. This CDR3 comprises 14 residues. Germline CDR1 reads LNHNV; CDR2 reads YYDKDF (reference sequence). In DNA form, the CDR3 reads TGTGCCACCAGCAGAGATGTAGGGGCCTACGAGCAGTACTTC. This encodes CATSRDVGAYEQYF.

The chain is built from TRBV2 and TRBJ1-4, with D unresolved. Trimming took off 7 bases at V and 4 bases at J, with 13 bases between the two ends. Germline CDR1 reads SNHLY; CDR2 reads FYNNEI. The CDR3 is 14 amino acids. The CDR3 sequence is CASKEERINEKLFF. The CDR3 region has the DNA TGTGCCAGCAAGGAGGAGCGAATTAATGAAAAACTGTTTTTT.

The chain joins TRBV5-4 to TRBJ2-1, with 9 positions matching TRBD2. V lost 0 bases and J lost 8; bases outside the gene matches: 6. CDR1 and CDR2 (germline): SGHNT, YYREEE (reference sequence). The CDR3 runs to 15 residues. CDR3 region: CASSLAVAGVYEQFF. DNA for the CDR3: TGTGCCAGCAGCTTGGCGGTAGCGGGAGTATATGAGCAGTTCTTC.

CDR3 region: CASSFLPSYGNQPQHF. CDR3 nucleotide sequence: TGTGCCAGCAGCTTCCTACCCAGCTATGGTAATCAGCCCCAGCATTTT. The chain combines TRBV7-2 with TRBJ1-5; no reliable D call. CDR1 and CDR2 (germline): SGHTA, FQGNSA. This CDR3 comprises 16 residues. The germline V and J ends were trimmed by 3 bases and 4 bases, with 16 bases remaining between them.

The chain recombines TRBV27 with TRBJ1-2; no reliable D call. Deletions cut 0 bases from V and 4 bases from J, with 6 bases between. There are 13 residues in the CDR3. The germline V gene encodes CDR1 MNHEY and CDR2 SMNVEV (reference sequence). The DNA for the CDR3 is TGTGCCAGCAGTTTATCGGGAGTCTATGGCTACACCTTC. Its protein product is CASSLSGVYGYTF.